The sample holds a few counts of the clone carrying this T cell receptor (beta chain). The authors prepared the TCRbeta library with unique molecular identifiers. TCRdb itself ran the PCR reads through MiXCR, one entry per CDR3 protein. The sample carries 400,000 to 500,000 distinct CDR3 sequences, 11% recorded once. The data are from a study of T-cell reconstitution after alpha-beta-depleted transplantation in children. This TCR was recovered from a human donor who donated a stem cell graft to a child with acute myeloid leukemia. Sequenced here: PBMCs from the stem cell graft donor, sampled from the stem cell graft.

The CDR3 here is CASSTRGTIYF. The CDR3, as DNA: TGTGCCAGCAGCACCCGGGGCACCATATATTTT. The J gene is TRBJ1-3, the V gene TRBV12-3 or TRBV12-4; no clear D. Trimming cost V 6 bases and J 9 bases, with 9 bases left between them. This CDR3 contains 11 residues.